This TCR beta chain was sequenced during a study of blood T cells in healthy people across ages. Study background: Template switching captured about one barcoded beta molecule per two T cells.

Germline values: CDR1 LNHNV, CDR2 YYDKDF (reference sequence). Trimming stripped 5 bases from V and 3 bases from J, with 12 bases between. This CDR3 has 14 residues. The use of a sample-barcoded 5' primer and a J-beta primer mix characterized a second PCR of about 7 to 12 cycles. Via MiXCR, TCRdb re-called the 5' RACE reads, giving one row per CDR3 protein. The sample shows about 580,000 distinct CDR3 sequences, around 48% of them seen only once. The clonotype comes from a man aged 80 or over in good health. Sequenced input: blood. This rearrangement joins TRBV15 to TRBJ2-3, with D possibly matching TRBD1 (6 bases). This CDR3 reads CATSSEGVTDTQYF. The CDR3, as DNA: TGTGCCACCAGCTCTGAGGGGGTAACAGATACGCAGTATTTT.